This T cell receptor (beta chain) was sequenced in a study of blood T cell repertoires in COVID-19. TCRdb keeps only in-frame clones here, not all; method: immunoSEQ multiplex PCR. The sample contains approximately 220,000 clones, 75% to 90% of which appear only once. The CDR3 covers 16 residues. V dropped 0 bases and J dropped 4 bases, with 15 bases sitting between them. The germline CDR1 and CDR2 sequences are KGHSH and LQKENI. This receptor was obtained from a man aged 35 to 55 who had recovered from COVID-19. The chain links TRBV18 to TRBJ1-2; D is possibly TRBD1 (6 bases). Sequencing was performed on PBMCs or T cells enriched from blood (not recorded which). The DNA for the CDR3 is TGTGCCAGCTCACCACCGGACAGAGCGTTTGGCTATGGCTACACCTTC. This codes for CASSPPDRAFGYGYTF.